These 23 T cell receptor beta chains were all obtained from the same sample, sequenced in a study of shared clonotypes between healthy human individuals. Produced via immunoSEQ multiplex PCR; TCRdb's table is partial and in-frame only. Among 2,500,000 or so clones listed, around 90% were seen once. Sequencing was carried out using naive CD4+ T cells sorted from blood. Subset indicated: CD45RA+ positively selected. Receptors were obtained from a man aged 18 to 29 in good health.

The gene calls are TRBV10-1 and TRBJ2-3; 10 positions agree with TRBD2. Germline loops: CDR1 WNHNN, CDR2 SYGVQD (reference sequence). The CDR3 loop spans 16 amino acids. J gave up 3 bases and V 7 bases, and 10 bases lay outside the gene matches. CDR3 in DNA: TGCGCCAGCAAAGCGGGAGGGTCCTCGGGGACAGATACGCAGTATTTT. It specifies CASKAGGSSGTDTQYF.

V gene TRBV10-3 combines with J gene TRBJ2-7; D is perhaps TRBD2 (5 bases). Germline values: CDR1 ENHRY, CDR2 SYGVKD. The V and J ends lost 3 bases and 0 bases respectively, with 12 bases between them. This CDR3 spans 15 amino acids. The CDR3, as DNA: TGTGCCATCAGTGATCTGGGCGGGTTCTCCTACGAGCAGTACTTC. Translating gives CAISDLGGFSYEQYF.

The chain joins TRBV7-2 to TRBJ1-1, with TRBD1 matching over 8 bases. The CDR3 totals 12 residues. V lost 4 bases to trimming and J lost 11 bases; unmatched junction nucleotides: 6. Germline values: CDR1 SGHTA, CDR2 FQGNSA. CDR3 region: CASSSLTGVAFF. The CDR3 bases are TGTGCCAGCAGCTCACTGACAGGGGTGGCTTTCTTT.

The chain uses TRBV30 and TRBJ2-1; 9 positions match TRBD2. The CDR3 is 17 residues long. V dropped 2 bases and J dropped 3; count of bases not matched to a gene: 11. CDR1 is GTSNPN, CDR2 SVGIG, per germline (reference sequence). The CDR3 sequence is CAWSSGLAGILYNEQFF. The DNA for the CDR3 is TGTGCCTGGAGTTCGGGTCTAGCGGGGATACTCTACAATGAGCAGTTCTTC.

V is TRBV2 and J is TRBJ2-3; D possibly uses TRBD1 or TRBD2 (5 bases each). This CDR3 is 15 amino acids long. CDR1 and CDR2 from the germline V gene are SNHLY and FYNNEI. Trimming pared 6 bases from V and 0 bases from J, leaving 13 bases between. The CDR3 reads CASSPGTPSTDTQYF. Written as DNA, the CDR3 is TGTGCCAGCAGCCCCGGGACCCCCAGCACAGATACGCAGTATTTT.

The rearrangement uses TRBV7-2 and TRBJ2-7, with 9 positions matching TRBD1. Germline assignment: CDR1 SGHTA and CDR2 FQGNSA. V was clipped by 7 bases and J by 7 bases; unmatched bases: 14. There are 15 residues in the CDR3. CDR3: CASTRSGTGSMEQYF. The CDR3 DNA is TGTGCCAGCACCCGCAGCGGGACAGGGTCTATGGAGCAGTACTTC.

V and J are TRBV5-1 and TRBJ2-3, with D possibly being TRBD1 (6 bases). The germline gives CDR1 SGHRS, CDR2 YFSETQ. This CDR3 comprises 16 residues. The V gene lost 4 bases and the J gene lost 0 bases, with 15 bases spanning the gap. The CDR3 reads CASSGTGRVSTDTQYF. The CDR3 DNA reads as TGCGCCAGCAGCGGTACAGGGCGGGTTAGCACAGATACGCAGTATTTT.

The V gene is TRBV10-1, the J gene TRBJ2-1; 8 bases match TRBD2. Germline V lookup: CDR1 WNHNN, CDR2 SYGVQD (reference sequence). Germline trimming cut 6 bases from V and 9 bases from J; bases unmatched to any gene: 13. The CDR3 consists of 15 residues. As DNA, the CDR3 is TGCGCCAGCAGCCCCTCGACGGGAGGGCCTGTTGAGCAGTTCTTC. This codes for CASSPSTGGPVEQFF.

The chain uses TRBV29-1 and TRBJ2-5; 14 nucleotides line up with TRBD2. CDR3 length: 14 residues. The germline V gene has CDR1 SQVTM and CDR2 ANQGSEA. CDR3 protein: CIALGLAGEETQYF. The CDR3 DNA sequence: TGCATAGCTCTGGGACTAGCGGGGGAAGAGACCCAGTACTTC.

Here the CDR3 DNA reads TGTGCCAGCAGTTACTCCGGGGGAGGTGAGCAGTTCTTC. This sequence encodes CASSYSGGGEQFF. The chain has TRBV6-6 and TRBJ2-1, with D perhaps TRBD2 (6 bases). The germline V and J ends were trimmed by 0 bases and 9 bases, with 9 bases remaining between them. The CDR3 runs to 13 residues. Germline values: CDR1 MNHNY, CDR2 SVGAGI (reference sequence).

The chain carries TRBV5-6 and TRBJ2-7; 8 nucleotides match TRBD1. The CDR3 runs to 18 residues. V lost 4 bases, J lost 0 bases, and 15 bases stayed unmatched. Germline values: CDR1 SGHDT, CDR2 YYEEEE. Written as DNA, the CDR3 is TGTGCCAGCAGCCGGATGATACAAAAGGACAGGGCCTCCTACGAGCAGTACTTC. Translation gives CASSRMIQKDRASYEQYF. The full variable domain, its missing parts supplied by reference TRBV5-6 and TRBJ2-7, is DAGVTQSPTHLIKTRGQQVTLRCSPKSGHDTVSWYQQALGQGPQFIFQYYEEEERQRGNFPDRFSGHQFPNYSSELNVNALLLGDSALYLCASSRMIQKDRASYEQYFGPGTRLTVT.

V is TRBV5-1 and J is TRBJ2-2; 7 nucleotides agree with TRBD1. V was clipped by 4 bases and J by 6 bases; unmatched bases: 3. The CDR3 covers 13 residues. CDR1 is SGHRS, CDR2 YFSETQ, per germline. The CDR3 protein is CASSNTGAGELFF. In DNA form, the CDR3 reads TGCGCCAGCAGCAACACAGGGGCCGGGGAGCTGTTTTTT.

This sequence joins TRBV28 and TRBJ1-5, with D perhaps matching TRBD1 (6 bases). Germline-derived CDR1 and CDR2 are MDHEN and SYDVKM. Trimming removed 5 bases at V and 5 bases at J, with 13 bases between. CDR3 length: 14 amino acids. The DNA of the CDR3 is TGTGCCAGCAGTGCGGACAGTAAATATCAGCCCCAGCATTTT. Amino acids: CASSADSKYQPQHF.

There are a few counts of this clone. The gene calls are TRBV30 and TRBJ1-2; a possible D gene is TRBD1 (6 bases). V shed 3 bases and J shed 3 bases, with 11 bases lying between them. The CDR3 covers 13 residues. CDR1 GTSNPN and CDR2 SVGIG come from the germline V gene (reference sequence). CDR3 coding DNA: TGTGCCTGGAGAGCGGACAGCTACTATGGCTACACCTTC. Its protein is CAWRADSYYGYTF.

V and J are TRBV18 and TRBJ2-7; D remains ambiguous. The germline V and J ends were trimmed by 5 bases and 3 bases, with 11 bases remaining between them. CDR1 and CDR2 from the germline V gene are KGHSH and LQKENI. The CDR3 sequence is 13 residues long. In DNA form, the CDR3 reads TGTGCCAGCTCAGACCAACCAGGCTACGAGCAGTACTTC. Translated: CASSDQPGYEQYF.

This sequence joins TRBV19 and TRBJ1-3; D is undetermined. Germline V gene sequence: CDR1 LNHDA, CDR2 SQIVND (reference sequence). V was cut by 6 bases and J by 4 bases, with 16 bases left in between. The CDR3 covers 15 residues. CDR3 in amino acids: CASSPRAPRGNTIYF. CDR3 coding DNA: TGTGCCAGTAGCCCTAGGGCGCCAAGAGGAAACACCATATATTTT.

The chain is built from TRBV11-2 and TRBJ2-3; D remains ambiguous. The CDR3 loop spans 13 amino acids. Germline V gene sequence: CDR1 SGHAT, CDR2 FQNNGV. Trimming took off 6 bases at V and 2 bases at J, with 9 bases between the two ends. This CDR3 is CASRFSPTDTQYF. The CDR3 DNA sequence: TGTGCCAGCAGGTTTAGCCCCACAGATACGCAGTATTTT.

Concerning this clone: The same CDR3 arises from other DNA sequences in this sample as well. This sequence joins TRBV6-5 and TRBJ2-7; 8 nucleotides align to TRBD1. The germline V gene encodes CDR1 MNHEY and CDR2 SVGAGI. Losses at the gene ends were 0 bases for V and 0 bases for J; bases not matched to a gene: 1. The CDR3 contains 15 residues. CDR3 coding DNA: TGTGCCAGCAGTTACTCCGGGACAGGCTCCTACGAGCAGTACTTC. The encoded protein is CASSYSGTGSYEQYF.

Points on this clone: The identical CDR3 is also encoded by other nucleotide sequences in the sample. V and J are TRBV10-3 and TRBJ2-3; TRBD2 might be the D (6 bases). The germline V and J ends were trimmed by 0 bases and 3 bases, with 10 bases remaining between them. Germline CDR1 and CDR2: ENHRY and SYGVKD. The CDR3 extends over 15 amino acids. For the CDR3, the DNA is TGTGCCATCAGTGAGTCGGCGGGACCTACAGATACGCAGTATTTT. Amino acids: CAISESAGPTDTQYF.

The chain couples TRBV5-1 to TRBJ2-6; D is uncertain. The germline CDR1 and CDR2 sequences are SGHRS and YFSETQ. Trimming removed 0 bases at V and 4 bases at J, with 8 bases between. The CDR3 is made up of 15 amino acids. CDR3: CASSLDEVGANVLTF. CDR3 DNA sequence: TGCGCCAGCAGCTTGGATGAGGTAGGGGCCAACGTCCTGACTTTC.

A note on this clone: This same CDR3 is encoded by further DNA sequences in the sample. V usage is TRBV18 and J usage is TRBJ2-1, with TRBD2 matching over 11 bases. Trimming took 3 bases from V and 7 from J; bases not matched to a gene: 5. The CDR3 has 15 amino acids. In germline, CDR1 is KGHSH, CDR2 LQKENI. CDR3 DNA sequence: TGTGCCAGCTCACCCCTAGCGGGAGGAGTAAATGAGCAGTTCTTC. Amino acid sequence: CASSPLAGGVNEQFF.

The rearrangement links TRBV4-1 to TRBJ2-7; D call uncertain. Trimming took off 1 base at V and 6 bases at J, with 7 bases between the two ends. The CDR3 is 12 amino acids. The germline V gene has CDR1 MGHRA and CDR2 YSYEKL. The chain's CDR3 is CASSQVFGEQYF. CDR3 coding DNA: TGCGCCAGCAGCCAAGTCTTTGGCGAGCAGTACTTC.

CDR3 sequence reads: CASSLSISRTSTGELFF. Written as DNA, the CDR3 is TGTGCCAGCAGCTTAAGTATATCCAGGACTAGCACCGGGGAGCTGTTTTTT. This chain joins TRBV11-2 and TRBJ2-2, with 7 bases matching TRBD2. V shed 2 bases and J 4 bases; nucleotides not matched to a gene: 10. The CDR3 is 17 residues long. Germline CDR1 SGHAT, CDR2 FQNNGV.